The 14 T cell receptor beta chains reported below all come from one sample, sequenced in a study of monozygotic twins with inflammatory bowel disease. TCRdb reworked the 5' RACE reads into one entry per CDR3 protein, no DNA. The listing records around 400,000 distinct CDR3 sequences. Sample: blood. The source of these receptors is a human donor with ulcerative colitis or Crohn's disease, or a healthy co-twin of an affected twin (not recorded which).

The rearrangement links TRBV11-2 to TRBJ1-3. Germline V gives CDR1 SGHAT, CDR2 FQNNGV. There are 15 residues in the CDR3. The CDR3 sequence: CASSLTVSSGNTIYF.

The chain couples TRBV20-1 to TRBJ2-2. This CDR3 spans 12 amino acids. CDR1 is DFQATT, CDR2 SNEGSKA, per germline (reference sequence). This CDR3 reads CSAYKNTGELFF.

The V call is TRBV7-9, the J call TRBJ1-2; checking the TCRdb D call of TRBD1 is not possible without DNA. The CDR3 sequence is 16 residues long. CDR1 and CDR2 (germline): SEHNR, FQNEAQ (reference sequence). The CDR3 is CASTLLKGGYDYGYTF.

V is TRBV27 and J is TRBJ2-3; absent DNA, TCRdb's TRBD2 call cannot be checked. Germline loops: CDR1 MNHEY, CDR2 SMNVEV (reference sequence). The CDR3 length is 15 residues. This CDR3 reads CASSLGTSPTDTQYF.

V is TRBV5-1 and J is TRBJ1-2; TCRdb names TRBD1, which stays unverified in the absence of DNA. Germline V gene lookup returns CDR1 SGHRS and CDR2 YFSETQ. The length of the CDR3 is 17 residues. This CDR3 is CASSLVPPPGAVYGYTF.

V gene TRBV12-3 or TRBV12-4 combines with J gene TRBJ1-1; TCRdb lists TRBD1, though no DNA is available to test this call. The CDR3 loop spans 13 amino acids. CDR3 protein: CASTAGTRFEAFF.

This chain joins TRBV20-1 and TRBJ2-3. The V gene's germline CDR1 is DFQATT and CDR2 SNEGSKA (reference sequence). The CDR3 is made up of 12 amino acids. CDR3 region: CSALDTPDTQYF.

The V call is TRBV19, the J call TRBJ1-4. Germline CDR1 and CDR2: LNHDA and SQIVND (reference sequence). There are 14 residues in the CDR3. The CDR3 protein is CASSISATNEKLFF.

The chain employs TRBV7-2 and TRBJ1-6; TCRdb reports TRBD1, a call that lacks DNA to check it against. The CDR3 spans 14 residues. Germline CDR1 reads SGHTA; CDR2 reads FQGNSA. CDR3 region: CASSFERERSPLHF.

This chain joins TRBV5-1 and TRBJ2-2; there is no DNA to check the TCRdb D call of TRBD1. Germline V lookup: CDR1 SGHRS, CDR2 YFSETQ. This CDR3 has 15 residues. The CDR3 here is CASSGGQGAAGELFF.

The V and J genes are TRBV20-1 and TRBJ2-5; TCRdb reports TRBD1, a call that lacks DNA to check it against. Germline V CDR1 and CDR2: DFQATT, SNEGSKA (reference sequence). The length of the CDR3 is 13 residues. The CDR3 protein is CSARDKGTETQYF.

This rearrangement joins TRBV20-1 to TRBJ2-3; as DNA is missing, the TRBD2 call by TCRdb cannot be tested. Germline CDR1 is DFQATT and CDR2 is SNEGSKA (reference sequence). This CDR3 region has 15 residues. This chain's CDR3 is CSARVAGEGTDTQYF.

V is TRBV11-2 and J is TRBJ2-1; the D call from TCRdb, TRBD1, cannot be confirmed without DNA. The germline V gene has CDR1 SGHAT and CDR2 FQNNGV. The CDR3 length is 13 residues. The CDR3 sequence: CASSSDRDNEQFF.

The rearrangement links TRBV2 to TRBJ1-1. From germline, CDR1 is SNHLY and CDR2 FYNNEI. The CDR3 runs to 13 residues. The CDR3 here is CASSEAWSTEAFF.